This T cell receptor beta chain was recorded in a study of T cells in Graves' hyperthyroidism and ophthalmopathy (dated by TCRdb to between 2017 and 2020). Background on the whole study: Peripheral blood samples were taken at the time of initial diagnosis, prior to any treatment. To identify distinguishing TCR V-J signatures, a discovery cohort of some 100 patients was used, comprising 40 to 45 with Graves' ophthalmopathy and 57 with stable Graves' hyperthyroidism. Prospective prediction of ophthalmopathy was tested in an independent validation cohort consisting of under 20 hyperthyroidism patients and around 16 patients who later progressed to ophthalmopathy. The 75 to 100 discovery patients were divided at random into training and test sets in a 7:3 ratio. The study also compared thyroid tissue and blood T-cell repertoires from about 6 Graves' hyperthyroidism patients. Following sampling, methimazole starting at 30 mg daily was given to hyperthyroidism patients, and high-dose intravenous methylprednisolone was given to ophthalmopathy patients. The paper describes TCR Vbeta CDR3 sequencing of 135 peripheral blood samples, made up of under 50 ophthalmopathy patients, around 78 hyperthyroidism patients and roughly 17 progressor patients. The paper's findings and limits, for the study overall: In validation, the model predicted progression to ophthalmopathy a median of approximately 6.6 months before onset, with over 55% sensitivity and just under 75% specificity. A 13 V-J signature model separated ophthalmopathy from stable hyperthyroidism, with 87.88% sensitivity and about 81% specificity in cross-validation and 80%/75% in testing. Blood samples also contained most of the expanded thyroid clonotypes (frequency above 0.001), which suggests that blood repertoires may reflect thyroid immune responses. No statistical method was used to set the sample size in advance, and investigators knew the group allocation.

This clonotype was picked up many times. There is no known antigen for this receptor. Within one base of it there is no much larger clone, and no base qualities were kept. Ophthalmopathy patients had moderately to severely active disease, with a Clinical Activity Score of 3 or more, a NOSPECS grade of 4 or more, and a disease duration of less than 3 months. Patients with uncontrolled infections, other autoimmune diseases, pregnancy or lactation were excluded. Diagnoses were based on clinical symptoms, serum thyroxine and TRAb, thyroid ultrasound and orbital computed tomography. PBMCs were isolated from 10 ml of fresh peripheral blood by Ficoll-Paque density gradient centrifugation. Total RNA was extracted with Trizol reagent, and quality was checked on an Agilent 2100 Bioanalyzer. The CDR3 numbers 15 residues from cysteine through phenylalanine. The entry retains the CDR3 DNA only, 45 bases that are in frame from base 1. V is pared back by 0 bases and J by 2 bases, with 7 bases lying between the germline termini. CDR1 SGHNT and CDR2 YENEEA are derived from the germline V gene.

Amplification of TCR beta CDR3 regions was carried out from RNA transcripts. For the first round of RT-PCR on the TCR CDR3, the HTBI primer set was used together with the Qiagen OneStep RT-PCR kit. The libraries were constructed in a second round of multiplex PCR and then size-selected and purified. Paired-end sequencing of the libraries was performed with 100 bp reads on an Illumina HiSeq2000. The original pipeline was this. SOAPnuke was used to process the raw data, removing reads that contained adapters or uncalled bases, had a mean Phred below 15, or lacked an exact match to the constant primer or identifier. High-quality paired reads were merged with COPE v1.2.5, and unique nucleotide sequences were defined as clonotypes. MiTCR v1.1 was used to align the clonotypes against IMGT TRBV, TRBD and TRBJ reference segments. Only V-J combinations with frequency above 0.0001, covering about 99% of repertoires, were analysed. The TCS score was defined as the ratio of F50 (clonal expansion) to E x V (chaos), calculated using BLOSUM62-based TCRdist between CDR3 peptides within each V-J. Welch's t-statistics and random forest reduced 450 to 600 V-J features to 10 to 15, which were used in a naive Bayes classifier (R e1071). In-frame beta chains were kept once TCRdb had trimmed the public reads at Q25 with fastp and called clones with MiXCR. Each entry is one CDR3 protein sequence, shown with its most common DNA and genes. TCRdb's processing, not the authors', yielded these V and J calls. The sample profile shows 700,000 or so distinct CDR3 sequences; around 13% of them were found once. The biggest ten clones account for roughly an eighth of the sample.

The sequence came from a woman in her forties or fifties with Graves' ophthalmopathy. Sequenced material: blood. This chain is built from TRBV11-3 and TRBJ2-2, with the D gene not clear enough to name. The CDR3 protein is CASSLDSQNTGELFF. The sequenced DNA is TGTGCCAGCAGCTTAGACAGTCAAAACACCGGGGAGCTGTTTTTT.